The 32 T cell receptor beta chains reported below all come from one sample, sequenced in a study of shared clonotypes between healthy human individuals. Assay used: immunoSEQ multiplex PCR; TCRdb lists only in-frame clones, some missing. The top ten hold over 0.095% of the sample, which has around 620,000 clones, 85% to 95% seen once. The naive CD8 subset, CD45RO-negative cells positively selected for CCR7, excluded terminally differentiated effector memory CD45RA+ cells. Specimen: naive CD8+ T cells sorted from blood. These receptors all stem from a woman in her thirties in good health.

The chain employs TRBV7-9 and TRBJ2-1, with 15 bases fitting TRBD2. The V and J ends lost 5 bases and 6 bases, in that order; junction bases with no gene match: 5. Germline V CDR1 and CDR2: SEHNR, FQNEAQ (reference sequence). The CDR3 runs to 16 residues. This CDR3 reads CASSKRTSGRGNEQFF. CDR3 bases: TGTGCCAGCAGCAAAAGGACTAGCGGGAGGGGCAATGAGCAGTTCTTC. Drawing the rest from reference TRBV7-9 and TRBJ2-1, the complete variable domain is DTGVSQNPRHKITKRGQNVTFRCDPISEHNRLYWYRQTLGQGPEFLTYFQNEAQLEKSRLLSDRFSAERPKGSFSTLEIQRTEQGDSAMYLCASSKRTSGRGNEQFFGPGTRLTVL.

The chain couples TRBV6-1 to TRBJ2-2; D gene uncertain. V lost 6 bases and J lost 5, with 7 bases in between. Per germline, CDR1 MNHNS and CDR2 SASEGT. The CDR3 has 12 residues. The CDR3 sequence: CASRFFTGELFF. CDR3 nucleotide sequence: TGTGCCAGCAGGTTCTTTACCGGGGAGCTGTTTTTT.

The CDR3 DNA reads as TGTGCCAGCAGTGAACCGGGACTTCGGATGAATCAGCCCCAGCATTTT. It encodes CASSEPGLRMNQPQHF. The gene calls are TRBV2 and TRBJ1-5, with a possible D match to TRBD1 (5 bases). The germline V gene has CDR1 SNHLY and CDR2 FYNNEI. The V and J ends lost 2 bases and 4 bases respectively, with 15 bases between them. The CDR3 has 16 residues. Full variable domain (outside the CDR3, taken from reference TRBV2 and TRBJ1-5): EPEVTQTPSHQVTQMGQEVILRCVPISNHLYFYWYRQILGQKVEFLVSFYNNEISEKSEIFDDQFSVERPDGSNFTLKIRSTKLEDSAMYFCASSEPGLRMNQPQHFGDGTRLSIL.

The V call is TRBV9, the J call TRBJ2-7; unclear D gene. The CDR3 is made up of 16 amino acids. CDR1 SGDLS and CDR2 YYNGEE come from the germline V gene. The V end was cut by 3 bases, the J end by 7 bases, with 23 bases between. CDR3 region: CASSATFLERFEEQYF. CDR3 sequence (DNA): TGTGCCAGCAGCGCGACGTTCCTAGAGCGCTTCGAGGAGCAGTACTTC.

The chain employs TRBV7-6 and TRBJ2-7; D tentatively fits TRBD1 or TRBD2 (5 bases each). Germline CDR1 SGHVS, CDR2 FNYEAQ. This CDR3 region has 14 residues. V was pared by 5 bases and J by 0 bases, with 11 bases between. The CDR3 loop reads CASSQGPTSYEQYF. In nucleotides, the CDR3 is TGTGCCAGCAGCCAGGGACCAACCTCCTACGAGCAGTACTTC.

This rearrangement joins TRBV4-1 to TRBJ2-2; 8 bases are shared with TRBD2. Losses at the gene ends were 3 bases for V and 0 bases for J; bases not matched to a gene: 6. From germline, CDR1 is MGHRA and CDR2 YSYEKL. The CDR3 length is 17 residues. The CDR3 nucleotides are TGCGCCAGCAGCCAGACGGTGGGACTAGCGAACACCGGGGAGCTGTTTTTT. Its protein product is CASSQTVGLANTGELFF.

J is TRBJ2-7 and V is TRBV10-3; 9 nucleotides line up with TRBD2. This CDR3 is built from 18 residues. In germline, CDR1 is ENHRY, CDR2 SYGVKD. J gave up 1 base and V 5 bases, and 15 bases lay outside the gene matches. The CDR3 DNA sequence: TGTGCCATCAGTACGGTTCGAACTAGCGGGCCACCGTCCTACGAGCAGTACTTC. Its protein product is CAISTVRTSGPPSYEQYF.

This sequence joins TRBV28 and TRBJ1-4; no firm D call. The CDR3 is 15 residues long. Per the germline V gene, CDR1 is MDHEN and CDR2 is SYDVKM. Deletions cut 4 bases from V and 0 bases from J, with 9 bases between. The CDR3 region is CASSSRRATNEKLFF. The CDR3 DNA reads as TGTGCCAGCAGTTCGCGTCGTGCAACTAATGAAAAACTGTTTTTT.

The CDR3 sequence is CASSGLAGFHNEQFF. The CDR3 bases are TGTGCCAGCAGCGGACTAGCGGGATTCCACAATGAGCAGTTCTTC. The J gene is TRBJ2-1, the V gene TRBV2; TRBD2 agrees at 12 bases. Looked up from germline, CDR1 is SNHLY and CDR2 is FYNNEI. The CDR3 is 15 residues long. The V gene end was trimmed by 6 bases and the J gene end by 5 bases; junction bases not matched to a gene: 5.

J is TRBJ2-1 and V is TRBV7-9; 9 bases are shared with TRBD2. The germline gives CDR1 SEHNR, CDR2 FQNEAQ (reference sequence). With 5 bases clipped from V and 8 bases from J, the junction kept 4 bases outside the gene matches. The CDR3 contains 13 residues. CDR3 in DNA: TGTGCCAGCAGCCAAGCGGGAGGCTATGAGCAGTTCTTC. Its translation: CASSQAGGYEQFF. The whole variable domain, filled in from reference TRBV7-9 and TRBJ2-1, reads DTGVSQNPRHKITKRGQNVTFRCDPISEHNRLYWYRQTLGQGPEFLTYFQNEAQLEKSRLLSDRFSAERPKGSFSTLEIQRTEQGDSAMYLCASSQAGGYEQFFGPGTRLTVL.

The chain couples TRBV7-9 to TRBJ2-7; D gene unclear. The ends were cut back, 2 bases at V and 1 base at J, with 12 bases in the middle. CDR1 is SEHNR and CDR2 is FQNEAQ in the germline V gene (reference sequence). The CDR3 contains 15 residues. CDR3 loop: CASSLRAAPSYEQYF. CDR3 DNA: TGTGCCAGCAGCTTACGGGCAGCACCTTCCTACGAGCAGTACTTC.

J is TRBJ2-1 and V is TRBV19; possibly TRBD2 for D (5 bases). Germline V gives CDR1 LNHDA, CDR2 SQIVND (reference sequence). The CDR3 loop spans 15 amino acids. V lost 4 bases, J lost 3 bases, and 13 bases lay in between. For the CDR3, the DNA is TGTGCCAGTAGTACAGGACTTTCGATCTACAATGAGCAGTTCTTC. This translates into CASSTGLSIYNEQFF.

This clone was picked up one time. For the CDR3, the DNA is TGCGCCAGCAGCCAACTTCTAAGGGGAACCTACGAGCAGTACTTC. Translation gives CASSQLLRGTYEQYF. This chain connects TRBV4-1 to TRBJ2-7; perhaps TRBD1 as D (5 bases). The CDR3 extends over 15 amino acids. CDR1 is MGHRA, CDR2 YSYEKL, per germline. V lost 2 bases and J lost 2, with 13 bases in between.

Concerning this clone: The sample carries other DNA sequences with the same CDR3. V and J are TRBV7-9 and TRBJ2-1; no clear D gene. There are 10 residues in the CDR3. CDR1 and CDR2 (germline): SEHNR, FQNEAQ (reference sequence). The germline V and J ends were trimmed by 4 bases and 7 bases, with 2 bases remaining between them. The CDR3 loop reads CASSYNEQFF. CDR3 nucleotide sequence: TGTGCCAGCAGCTATAATGAGCAGTTCTTC. Full variable domain (rest looked up from reference TRBV7-9 and TRBJ2-1): DTGVSQNPRHKITKRGQNVTFRCDPISEHNRLYWYRQTLGQGPEFLTYFQNEAQLEKSRLLSDRFSAERPKGSFSTLEIQRTEQGDSAMYLCASSYNEQFFGPGTRLTVL.

This clone was seen just once. The chain links TRBV19 to TRBJ1-5; 9 bases align to TRBD1. Unmatched junction bases numbered 7, after V lost 3 bases and J lost 10 bases. This CDR3 comprises 14 residues. Per the germline V gene, CDR1 is LNHDA and CDR2 is SQIVND (reference sequence). This CDR3 is CASSMSGQGLPQHF. The CDR3 DNA reads as TGTGCCAGTAGTATGTCGGGACAGGGACTCCCCCAGCATTTT. Combining the CDR3 with reference TRBV19 and TRBJ1-5 gives the whole variable domain DGGITQSPKYLFRKEGQNVTLSCEQNLNHDAMYWYRQDPGQGLRLIYYSQIVNDFQKGDIAEGYSVSREKKESFPLTVTSAQKNPTAFYLCASSMSGQGLPQHFGDGTRLSIL.

The J gene is TRBJ2-7, the V gene TRBV27; TRBD1 might be the D (6 bases). CDR3 length: 15 amino acids. Germline assignment: CDR1 MNHEY and CDR2 SMNVEV (reference sequence). V was shortened by 4 bases and J by 6 bases, with 19 bases between the two germline ends. The CDR3 DNA follows: TGTGCCAGCAGTTCAGACCCGGACAGCGCCGGCGAGCAGTACTTC. It specifies CASSSDPDSAGEQYF.

With respect to this clone: Other DNA sequences in this specimen translate into the identical CDR3. The chain joins TRBV27 to TRBJ2-1, with a tentative D call TRBD2 (6 bases). The CDR3 spans 14 residues. Deletions cut 5 bases from V and 0 bases from J, with 8 bases between. Germline-derived CDR1 and CDR2 are MNHEY and SMNVEV (reference sequence). As DNA, the CDR3 is TGTGCCAGCAGTGCGGGAAGCTCCTACAATGAGCAGTTCTTC. This translates into CASSAGSSYNEQFF.

The chain uses TRBV11-2 and TRBJ2-7, with a possible D match to TRBD2 (6 bases). The germline V gene has CDR1 SGHAT and CDR2 FQNNGV. This CDR3 spans 14 amino acids. Deletions cut 7 bases from V and 2 bases from J, with 15 bases between. The CDR3 region has the DNA TGTGCCAGCACCGGCGGGACGGATACCTACGAGCAGTACTTC. It is translated as CASTGGTDTYEQYF.

In this sample, this clone turned up once. As DNA, the CDR3 is TGTGCCAGCAGCTTGGGCCCGGGACAGGGCTACACCGGGGAGCTGTTTTTT. Its translation: CASSLGPGQGYTGELFF. J is TRBJ2-2 and V is TRBV11-2; 9 nucleotides match TRBD1. V shed 3 bases, J shed 3 bases, and the junction held 8 bases outside the gene matches. There are 17 residues in the CDR3. Germline lookup yields CDR1 SGHAT and CDR2 FQNNGV.

This clone was seen only once. The J gene is TRBJ2-7, the V gene TRBV7-2, with a possible D match to TRBD1 (5 bases). The length of the CDR3 is 18 residues. The V end was cut by 3 bases, the J end by 3 bases, with 24 bases between. Germline CDR1 SGHTA, CDR2 FQGNSA. This CDR3 reads CASSFVTVGTRRDYEQYF. For the CDR3, the DNA is TGTGCCAGCAGCTTCGTCACAGTGGGTACCCGCAGGGACTACGAGCAGTACTTC.

This chain joins TRBV29-1 and TRBJ2-1; 10 bases map to TRBD1. The V and J ends lost 6 bases and 2 bases, in that order; junction bases with no gene match: 4. The germline V gene encodes CDR1 SQVTM and CDR2 ANQGSEA. There are 14 residues in the CDR3. CDR3 loop: CSVAGTGAYNEQFF. The CDR3 coding sequence is TGCAGCGTGGCCGGGACAGGGGCCTACAATGAGCAGTTCTTC.

This clone has just one count. The chain links TRBV19 to TRBJ1-2; D not resolved. The germline gives CDR1 LNHDA, CDR2 SQIVND (reference sequence). V was trimmed by 5 bases and J by 8 bases, leaving 12 bases between them. The CDR3 consists of 12 residues. In DNA, the CDR3 is TGTGCCAGTAGTTTGTCAGATCGCGGCTACACCTTC. This sequence encodes CASSLSDRGYTF.

V and J are TRBV28 and TRBJ2-1, with D tentatively TRBD2 (7 bases). Germline CDR1 and CDR2: MDHEN and SYDVKM. V lost 5 bases to trimming and J lost 8 bases, with 19 bases between them. This CDR3 is built from 15 residues. The CDR3 nucleotides are TGTGCCAGCAGTAAGGGGGGACTATCAACGGATGAGCAGTTCTTC. Its translation: CASSKGGLSTDEQFF.

The genes are TRBV11-1 and TRBJ2-1, with TRBD2 matching 12 bases. J was trimmed by 7 bases and V by 1 base; bases with no gene match: 2. The CDR3 extends over 15 amino acids. Germline loops: CDR1 SGHAT, CDR2 FQDESV (reference sequence). CDR3 nucleotide sequence: TGTGCCAGCAGCTTAGACGGGACTAGCGGGAATGAGCAGTTCTTC. Translation: CASSLDGTSGNEQFF.

The chain uses TRBV10-3 and TRBJ1-2; 7 bases are a match to TRBD1. The CDR3 is 16 residues long. V shed 5 bases and J 1 base; nucleotides not matched to a gene: 10. CDR1 ENHRY and CDR2 SYGVKD come from the germline V gene. The CDR3 is CAISHTSGDSNYGYTF. The DNA for the CDR3 is TGTGCCATCAGTCATACCTCTGGGGACAGTAACTATGGCTACACCTTC.

This sequence joins TRBV27 and TRBJ2-5, with a possible D match to TRBD1 (6 bases). The CDR3 is 14 amino acids. The germline gives CDR1 MNHEY, CDR2 SMNVEV (reference sequence). Trimming shortened V by 5 bases and J by 11 bases, and 21 bases separated the two germline ends. The CDR3: CASSPLQGLGEQYF. CDR3 DNA: TGTGCCAGCAGTCCTCTACAGGGTCTAGGGGAGCAGTACTTC.

The CDR3 here is CASSFPSGGTDTQYF. In DNA form, the CDR3 reads TGTGCCAGCAGCTTCCCCAGCGGAGGCACAGATACGCAGTATTTT. The chain carries TRBV7-8 and TRBJ2-3; D perhaps matches TRBD2 (5 bases). V lost 3 bases and J 1 base, leaving 11 bases between the germline ends. The length of the CDR3 is 15 residues. From germline, CDR1 is SGHVS and CDR2 FQNEAQ.

The genes are TRBV29-1 and TRBJ2-5; unclear D gene. The J call is uncertain, as TRBJ2-7 better fits the DNA end. The CDR3 contains 12 residues. Germline V CDR1 and CDR2: SQVTM, ANQGSEA. For the CDR3, the DNA is TGCAGCGTTGAGGCCGGCCACTACGAGCAGTACTTC. This encodes CSVEAGHYEQYF.

V and J are TRBV13 and TRBJ2-3, with D perhaps TRBD1 or TRBD2 (6 bases each). CDR1 and CDR2 from the germline V gene are PRHDT and FYEKMQ (reference sequence). The CDR3 covers 16 residues. Trimming removed 10 bases at V and 7 bases at J, with 27 bases between. The CDR3 loop is CATSGGDTGRYNTQYF. The CDR3, as DNA: TGTGCCACCTCCGGAGGGGACACGGGCCGCTATAATACGCAGTATTTT.

The V and J genes are TRBV5-1 and TRBJ2-7, with 13 bases that match TRBD2. The CDR3 has 14 amino acids. The germline CDR1 and CDR2 sequences are SGHRS and YFSETQ. J lost 3 bases, V lost 5 bases, and 2 bases had no gene match. CDR3: CASRLAGGVYEQYF. CDR3 nucleotides: TGCGCCAGCAGACTAGCGGGAGGGGTCTACGAGCAGTACTTC.

This chain connects TRBV27 to TRBJ2-7, with 13 bases that match TRBD2. Germline assignment: CDR1 MNHEY and CDR2 SMNVEV (reference sequence). With V trimmed by 5 bases and J by 3 bases, 4 bases remained unmatched. The CDR3 is 15 residues long. For the CDR3, the DNA is TGTGCCAGCAGTCCCCGACTAGCGGGAGGCTACGAGCAGTACTTC. It codes for CASSPRLAGGYEQYF.

This chain uses TRBV28 with TRBJ2-7, with 12 bases lining up with TRBD2. V trimming: 5 bases; J trimming: 3 bases; junction bases outside the gene matches: 8. Germline V CDR1 and CDR2: MDHEN, SYDVKM. The CDR3 is 16 amino acids. The CDR3 reads CASSHRGLAGNYEQYF. The CDR3, as DNA: TGTGCCAGCAGTCACCGAGGACTAGCGGGAAACTACGAGCAGTACTTC.